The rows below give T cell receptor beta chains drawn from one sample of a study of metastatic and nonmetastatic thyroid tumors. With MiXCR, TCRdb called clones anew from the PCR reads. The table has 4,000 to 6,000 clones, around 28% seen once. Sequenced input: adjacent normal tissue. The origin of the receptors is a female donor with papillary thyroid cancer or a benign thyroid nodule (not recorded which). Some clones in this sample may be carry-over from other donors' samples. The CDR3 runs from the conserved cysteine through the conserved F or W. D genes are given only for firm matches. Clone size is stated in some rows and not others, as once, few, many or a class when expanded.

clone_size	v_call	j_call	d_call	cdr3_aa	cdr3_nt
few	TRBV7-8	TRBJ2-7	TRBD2	CASSDVAGDVYEQYF	TGTGCCAGCAGCGACGTAGCGGGAGACGTCTACGAGCAGTACTTC
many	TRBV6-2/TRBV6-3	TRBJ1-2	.	CASSYSGQRTNYGYTF	TGTGCCAGCAGTTACTCAGGACAGCGTACTAACTATGGCTACACCTTC
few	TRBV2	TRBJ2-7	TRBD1	CASSAGIGGHEQYF	TGTGCCAGCAGTGCCGGGATAGGGGGCCACGAGCAGTACTTC
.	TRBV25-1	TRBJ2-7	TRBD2	CASSHGVGTCALAGRVYEQYF	TGTGCCAGCAGCCACGGCGTTGGGACGTGTGCACTAGCGGGACGCGTCTACGAGCAGTACTTC
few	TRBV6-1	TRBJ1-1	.	CAARDPSWATEAFF	TGTGCCGCCCGGGACCCTAGTTGGGCCACTGAAGCTTTCTTT
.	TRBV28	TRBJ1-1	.	CASSLTRIGYAFF	TGTGCCAGCAGTTTAACTCGAATCGGTTACGCTTTCTTT
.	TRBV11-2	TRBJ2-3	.	CASSLEEAGTTDTQYF	TGTGCCAGCAGCTTAGAAGAGGCGGGAACGACAGATACGCAGTATTTT
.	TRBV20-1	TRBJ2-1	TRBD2	CSARAGTSGYNEQFF	TGCAGTGCTAGAGCAGGGACTAGCGGGTACAATGAGCAGTTCTTC
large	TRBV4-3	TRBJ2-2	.	CASRQSLQGAGELFF	TGCGCCAGCAGGCAGAGCCTTCAGGGCGCCGGGGAGCTGTTTTTT
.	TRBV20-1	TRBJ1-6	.	CSATHGFENSPLHF	TGCAGTGCCACCCACGGATTTGAGAATTCACCCCTCCACTTT
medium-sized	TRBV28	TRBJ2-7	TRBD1	CASRLTPGTGGYEQYF	TGTGCCAGCCGCCTCACCCCCGGGACAGGGGGTTACGAGCAGTACTTC
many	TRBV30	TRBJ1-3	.	CAWTTVIGNTIYF	TGTGCCTGGACCACAGTCATTGGAAACACCATATATTTT
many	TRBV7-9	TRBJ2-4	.	CASSPDIPKNIQYF	TGTGCCAGCAGCCCGGACATCCCCAAAAACATTCAGTACTTC
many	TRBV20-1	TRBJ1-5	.	CSAEQSYSNQPQHF	TGCAGTGCTGAACAGAGTTATAGCAATCAGCCCCAGCATTTT
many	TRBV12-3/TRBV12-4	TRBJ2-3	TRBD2	CASSLGSGGADTQYF	TGTGCCAGCAGTTTAGGTAGCGGGGGGGCGGATACGCAGTATTTT
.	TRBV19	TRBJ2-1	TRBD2	CASTGGGAEQFF	TGTGCCAGTACGGGCGGGGGAGCTGAGCAGTTCTTC
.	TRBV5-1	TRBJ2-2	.	CASSQGHSGNPGELFF	TGCGCCAGCAGTCAGGGACATAGTGGGAATCCCGGGGAGCTGTTTTTT
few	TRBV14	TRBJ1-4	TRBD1	CASSPRDRLGKLFF	TGTGCCAGCAGCCCCCGGGACAGACTTGGAAAACTGTTTTTT